This TCR beta chain was recovered during a study of T cells in Graves' hyperthyroidism and ophthalmopathy. Overall study: Peripheral blood was obtained at initial diagnosis, preceding any treatment.

Ophthalmopathy cases scored 3 or more on the Clinical Activity Score and 4 or more on NOSPECS grade, with duration below 3 months. This sample holds PBMCs from approximately 9 ml fresh peripheral blood. This clonotype was observed at least ten times. Antigen unknown. The V gene lost 3 bases and the J gene lost 1 base, with 9 bases spanning the gap. Germline loops: CDR1 DFQATT, CDR2 SNEGSKA (reference sequence). This CDR3 region has 13 residues. Amplification of TCR beta CDR3 regions was performed using RNA transcripts as template. The primer set for the first-round RT-PCR of the TCR CDR3 was HTBI. Via MiXCR, TCRdb re-called the multiplex PCR reads, giving one row per CDR3 protein. The table lists about 400,000 distinct CDR3 sequences, around an eighth of them singletons. The study, taken as a whole, reports: Prediction of ophthalmopathy progression came a median 6.5 months pre-onset.

The source of this sequence is a man in his fifties or sixties with Graves' ophthalmopathy. Sequenced material: blood. V gene TRBV20-1 combines with J gene TRBJ1-1, with D uncertain. CDR3: CSARASWNTEAFF. The DNA for the CDR3 is TGCAGTGCTAGGGCCAGCTGGAACACTGAAGCTTTCTTT.